This T cell receptor beta chain is from a study of regulatory T cells in long-lasting Graves disease. Study-level points and caveats: Repertoires from persistent disease leaned toward TRBV28, TRBJ1-2 and TRBJ2-5.

Sample time point: persistent/refractory GD, antithyroid drugs over 5 years with positive TRAb. Following extraction of RNA from PBMCs, that RNA was used to make the TCR library. According to the study, TCR beta libraries were built with iRepertoire HTBI primers and CDR3-region Arm-PCR. In TCRdb, the multiplex PCR reads were re-called with MiXCR into one record per CDR3 protein. The sample has a few hundred thousand distinct CDR3 sequences; 23% are singletons. A remark on this clonotype: Its target is unknown.

Germline V gene sequence: CDR1 SNHLY, CDR2 FYNNEI. The junction had 5 bases not matched to a gene; V was cut back by 6 bases and J by 5 bases. The CDR3 is made up of 14 amino acids. This TCR derives from a female donor with Graves disease. Specimen: peripheral blood mononuclear cells (PBMCs), collected when the disease was refractory, from a patient treated with antithyroid drugs. The chain links TRBV2 to TRBJ2-7; 12 bases are shared with TRBD1. CDR3 coding DNA: TGTGCCAGCAGGGCCGGGACAGGGGGCAACGAGCAGTACTTC. Translating it yields CASRAGTGGNEQYF. Supplemented by reference TRBV2 and TRBJ2-7, the full variable domain reads EPEVTQTPSHQVTQMGQEVILRCVPISNHLYFYWYRQILGQKVEFLVSFYNNEISEKSEIFDDQFSVERPDGSNFTLKIRSTKLEDSAMYFCASRAGTGGNEQYFGPGTRLTVT.